These 5 T cell receptor beta chains came from one sample sequenced in a study of T-cell reconstitution after alpha-beta-depleted transplantation in children. A TCRbeta library incorporating unique molecular identifiers was prepared. TCRdb ran MiXCR on the PCR reads and lists one entry per CDR3 protein. The repertoire holds some 190,000 distinct CDR3 sequences, with 11% as singletons. Source: PBMCs, taken before TCRalphabeta/CD19-depleted stem cell transplant. Receptors originate from a boy aged 2 to 10 with acute myeloid leukemia, due to receive a stem cell transplant.

This clonotype has at least ten counts. The chain couples TRBV24-1 to TRBJ1-5, with no clear D. V lost 1 base and J 6 bases, leaving 12 bases between the germline ends. The CDR3 extends over 15 amino acids. Germline V gene lookup returns CDR1 KGHDR and CDR2 SFDVKD. CDR3 DNA: TGTGCCACCAGTGATTTCGGAGGGTCGGGTCAGCCCCAGCATTTT. Translating gives CATSDFGGSGQPQHF.

This clonotype was counted ten times or more. V gene TRBV24-1 combines with J gene TRBJ2-5; D remains ambiguous. The CDR3 sequence is 17 residues long. Per germline, CDR1 KGHDR and CDR2 SFDVKD. V gave up 2 bases and J gave up 5 bases, with 20 bases separating them. The CDR3 DNA sequence: TGTGCCACCAGTGATTCCGCCCCCGAGGATATCGGGGAGACCCAGTACTTC. Translated, it gives CATSDSAPEDIGETQYF.

This clonotype came up many times. The chain carries TRBV9 and TRBJ2-3; D call uncertain. Trimming took 2 bases from V and 2 from J, leaving 9 bases between them. The germline CDR1 and CDR2 sequences are SGDLS and YYNGEE. This CDR3 contains 14 residues. This CDR3 reads CASSVAQITDTQYF. The DNA of the CDR3 is TGTGCCAGCAGCGTGGCCCAAATCACAGATACGCAGTATTTT.

This clonotype was recorded at least ten times. This chain joins TRBV3-1 and TRBJ2-1, with 11 positions matching TRBD2. This CDR3 has 17 amino acids. CDR1 and CDR2 from the germline V gene are LGHDT and YNNKEL (reference sequence). The ends lost 4 bases at V and 6 bases at J; junction bases unmatched: 11. CDR3 sequence reads: CASSLSAGTSGSNEQFF. CDR3 bases: TGTGCCAGCAGCCTTTCTGCCGGTACTAGCGGGAGCAATGAGCAGTTCTTC.

This clonotype was counted many times. This chain links TRBV5-1 with TRBJ1-4; a possible D gene is TRBD1 (5 bases). V lost 4 bases and J 2 bases, leaving 6 bases between the germline ends. Germline CDR1 and CDR2: SGHRS and YFSETQ. The CDR3 runs to 13 residues. The CDR3 nucleotides are TGCGCCAGCAGCAGGGACACTAATGAAAAACTGTTTTTT. It specifies CASSRDTNEKLFF.